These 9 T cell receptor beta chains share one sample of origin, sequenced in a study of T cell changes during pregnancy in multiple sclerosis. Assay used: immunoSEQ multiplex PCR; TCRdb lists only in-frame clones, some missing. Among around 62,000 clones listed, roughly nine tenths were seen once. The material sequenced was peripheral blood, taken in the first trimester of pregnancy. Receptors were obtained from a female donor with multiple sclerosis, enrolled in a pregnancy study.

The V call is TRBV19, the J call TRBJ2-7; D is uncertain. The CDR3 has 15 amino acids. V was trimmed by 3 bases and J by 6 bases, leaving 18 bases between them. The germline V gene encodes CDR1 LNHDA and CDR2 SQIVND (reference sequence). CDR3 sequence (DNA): TGTGCCAGTAGTATCCCCACAGTTATGGGTTCCGAGCAGTACTTC. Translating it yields CASSIPTVMGSEQYF.

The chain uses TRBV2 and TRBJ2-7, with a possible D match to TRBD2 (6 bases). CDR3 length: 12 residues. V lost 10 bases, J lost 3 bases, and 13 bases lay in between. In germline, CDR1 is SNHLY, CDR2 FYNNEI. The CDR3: CANGGQNYEQYF. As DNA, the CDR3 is TGTGCCAACGGAGGGCAGAACTACGAGCAGTACTTC.

CDR3 sequence reads: CASAGGPSGSGEQYF. The CDR3, as DNA: TGTGCCAGCGCGGGGGGTCCTAGCGGGAGTGGCGAGCAGTACTTC. The chain has TRBV7-2 and TRBJ2-7; the match to TRBD2 covers 10 bases. From germline, CDR1 is SGHTA and CDR2 FQGNSA. J gave up 6 bases and V 8 bases, and 13 bases lay outside the gene matches. The CDR3 covers 15 residues.

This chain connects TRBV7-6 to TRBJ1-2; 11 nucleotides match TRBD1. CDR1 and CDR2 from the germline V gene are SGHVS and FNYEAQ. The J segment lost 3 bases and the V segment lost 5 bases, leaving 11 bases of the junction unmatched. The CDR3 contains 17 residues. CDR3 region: CASSPRGTGGFDYGYTF. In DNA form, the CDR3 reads TGTGCCAGCAGCCCGAGGGGGACAGGGGGTTTCGACTATGGCTACACCTTC.

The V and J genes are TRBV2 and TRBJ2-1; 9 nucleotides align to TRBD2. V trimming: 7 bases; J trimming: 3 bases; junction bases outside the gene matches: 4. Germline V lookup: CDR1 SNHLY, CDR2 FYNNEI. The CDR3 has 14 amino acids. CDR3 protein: CASTASGNYNEQFF. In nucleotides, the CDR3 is TGTGCCAGCACAGCTAGCGGGAACTACAATGAGCAGTTCTTC.

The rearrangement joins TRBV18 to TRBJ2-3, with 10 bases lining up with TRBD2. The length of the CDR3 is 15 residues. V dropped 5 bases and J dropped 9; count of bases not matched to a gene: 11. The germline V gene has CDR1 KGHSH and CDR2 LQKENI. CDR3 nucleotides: TGTGCCAGCTCAACTGGTCTAGCGGGAGTTCGAACGCAGTATTTT. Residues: CASSTGLAGVRTQYF.

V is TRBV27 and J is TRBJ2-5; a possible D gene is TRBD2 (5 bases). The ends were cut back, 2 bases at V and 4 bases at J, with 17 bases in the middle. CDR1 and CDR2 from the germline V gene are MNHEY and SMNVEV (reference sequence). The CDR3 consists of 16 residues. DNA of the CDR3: TGTGCCAGCAGTTTACGTCGCCCCCCAGAGGGAGAGACCCAGTACTTC. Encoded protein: CASSLRRPPEGETQYF.

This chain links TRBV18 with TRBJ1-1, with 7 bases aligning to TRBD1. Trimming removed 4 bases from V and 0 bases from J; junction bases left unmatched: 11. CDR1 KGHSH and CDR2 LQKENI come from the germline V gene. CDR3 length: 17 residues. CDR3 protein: CASSLLRDSLMNTEAFF. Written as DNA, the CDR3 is TGTGCCAGCTCACTCCTTCGGGACAGTCTCATGAACACTGAAGCTTTCTTT. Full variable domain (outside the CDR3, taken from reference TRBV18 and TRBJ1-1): NAGVMQNPRHLVRRRGQEARLRCSPMKGHSHVYWYRQLPEEGLKFMVYLQKENIIDESGMPKERFSAEFPKEGPSILRIQQVVRGDSAAYFCASSLLRDSLMNTEAFFGQGTRLTVV.

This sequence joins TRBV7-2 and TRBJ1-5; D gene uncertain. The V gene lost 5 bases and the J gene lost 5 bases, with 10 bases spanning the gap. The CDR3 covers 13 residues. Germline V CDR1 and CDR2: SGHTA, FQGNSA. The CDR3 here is CASSPFPDQPQHF. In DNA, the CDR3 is TGTGCCAGCAGCCCCTTCCCCGATCAGCCCCAGCATTTT. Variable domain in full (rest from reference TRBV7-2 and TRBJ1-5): GAGVSQSPSNKVTEKGKDVELRCDPISGHTALYWYRQSLGQGLEFLIYFQGNSAPDKSGLPSDRFSAERTGGSVSTLTIQRTQQEDSAVYLCASSPFPDQPQHFGDGTRLSIL.